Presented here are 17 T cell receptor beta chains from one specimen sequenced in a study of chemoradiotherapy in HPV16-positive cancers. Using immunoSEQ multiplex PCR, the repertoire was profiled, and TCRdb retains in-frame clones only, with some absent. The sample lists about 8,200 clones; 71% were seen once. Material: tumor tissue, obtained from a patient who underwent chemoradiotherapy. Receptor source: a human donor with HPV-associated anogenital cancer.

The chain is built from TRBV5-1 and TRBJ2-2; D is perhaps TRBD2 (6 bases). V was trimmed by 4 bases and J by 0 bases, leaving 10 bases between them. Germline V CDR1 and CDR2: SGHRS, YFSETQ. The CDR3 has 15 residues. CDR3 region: CASSVGGSNTGELFF. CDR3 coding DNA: TGCGCCAGCAGCGTTGGGGGGTCGAACACCGGGGAGCTGTTTTTT.

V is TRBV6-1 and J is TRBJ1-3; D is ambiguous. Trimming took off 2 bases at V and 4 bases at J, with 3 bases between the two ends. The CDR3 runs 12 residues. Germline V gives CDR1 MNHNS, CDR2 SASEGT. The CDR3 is CASSESGNTIYF. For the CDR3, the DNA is TGTGCCAGCAGTGAATCCGGAAACACCATATATTTT.

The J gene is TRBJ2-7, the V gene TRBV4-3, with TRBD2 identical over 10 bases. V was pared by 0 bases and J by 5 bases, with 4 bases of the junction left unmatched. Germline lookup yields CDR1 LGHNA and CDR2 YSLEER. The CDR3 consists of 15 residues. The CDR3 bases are TGCGCCAGCAGCCAAGACTTAGCGGGAGGCGACGAGCAGTACTTC. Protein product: CASSQDLAGGDEQYF.

CDR3 nucleotides: TGTGCCAGCAGCTTAGAGGAGCCACCGGCCGGGGAGCTGTTTTTT. Amino acids: CASSLEEPPAGELFF. The chain joins TRBV11-2 to TRBJ2-2, with D uncertain. V was shortened by 0 bases and J by 6 bases, with 11 bases between the two germline ends. This CDR3 has 15 amino acids. Germline V gene lookup returns CDR1 SGHAT and CDR2 FQNNGV.

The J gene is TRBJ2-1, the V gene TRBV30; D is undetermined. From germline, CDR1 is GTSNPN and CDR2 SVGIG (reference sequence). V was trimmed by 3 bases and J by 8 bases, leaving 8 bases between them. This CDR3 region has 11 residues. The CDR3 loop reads CAWSDFDEQFF. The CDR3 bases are TGTGCCTGGAGCGATTTCGATGAGCAGTTCTTC.

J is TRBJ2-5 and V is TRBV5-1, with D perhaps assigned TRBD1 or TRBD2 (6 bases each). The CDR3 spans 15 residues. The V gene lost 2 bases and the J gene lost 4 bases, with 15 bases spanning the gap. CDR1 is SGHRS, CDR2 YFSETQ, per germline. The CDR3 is CASSFLGGAGETQYF. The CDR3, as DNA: TGCGCCAGCAGCTTCTTGGGGGGCGCGGGAGAGACCCAGTACTTC.

This CDR3 reads CASSLTGGRLVGELFF. CDR3 DNA sequence: TGTGCCAGCAGTTTAACTGGTGGGAGACTCGTCGGGGAGCTGTTTTTT. V is TRBV27 and J is TRBJ2-2; D possibly corresponds to TRBD2 (5 bases). V lost 2 bases, J lost 7 bases, and 17 bases lay in between. Germline V gene sequence: CDR1 MNHEY, CDR2 SMNVEV (reference sequence). The CDR3 is 16 residues long.

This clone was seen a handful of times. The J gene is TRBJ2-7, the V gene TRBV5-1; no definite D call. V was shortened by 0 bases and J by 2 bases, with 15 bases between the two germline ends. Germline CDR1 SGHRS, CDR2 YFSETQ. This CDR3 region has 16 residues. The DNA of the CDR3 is TGCGCCAGCAGCTTGGCCCAGCGACGGCCTACCTACGAGCAGTACTTC. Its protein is CASSLAQRRPTYEQYF.

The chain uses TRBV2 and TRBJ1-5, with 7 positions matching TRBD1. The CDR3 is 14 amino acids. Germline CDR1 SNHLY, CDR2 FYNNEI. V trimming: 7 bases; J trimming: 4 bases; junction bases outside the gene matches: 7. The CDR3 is CASTRQGQNQPQHF. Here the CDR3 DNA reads TGTGCCAGCACCCGACAGGGACAAAATCAGCCCCAGCATTTT. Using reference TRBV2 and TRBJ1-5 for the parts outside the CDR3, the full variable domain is EPEVTQTPSHQVTQMGQEVILRCVPISNHLYFYWYRQILGQKVEFLVSFYNNEISEKSEIFDDQFSVERPDGSNFTLKIRSTKLEDSAMYFCASTRQGQNQPQHFGDGTRLSIL.

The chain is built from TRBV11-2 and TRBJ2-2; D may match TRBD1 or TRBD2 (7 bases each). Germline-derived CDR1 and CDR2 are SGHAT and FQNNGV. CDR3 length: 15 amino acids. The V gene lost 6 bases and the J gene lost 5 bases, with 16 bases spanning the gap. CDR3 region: CASSWGQRGTGELFF. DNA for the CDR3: TGTGCCAGCAGTTGGGGACAGCGGGGAACCGGGGAGCTGTTTTTT. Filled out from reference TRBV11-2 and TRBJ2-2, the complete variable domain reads EAGVAQSPRYKIIEKRQSVAFWCNPISGHATLYWYQQILGQGPKLLIQFQNNGVVDDSQLPKDRFSAERLKGVDSTLKIQPAKLEDSAVYLCASSWGQRGTGELFFGEGSRLTVL.

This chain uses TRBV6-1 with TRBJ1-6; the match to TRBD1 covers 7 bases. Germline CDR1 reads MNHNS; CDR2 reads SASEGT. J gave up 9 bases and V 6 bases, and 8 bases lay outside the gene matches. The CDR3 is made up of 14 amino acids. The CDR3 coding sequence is TGTGCCAGCAGAACTCGGGACAGTAGTTCACCCCTCCACTTT. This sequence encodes CASRTRDSSSPLHF.

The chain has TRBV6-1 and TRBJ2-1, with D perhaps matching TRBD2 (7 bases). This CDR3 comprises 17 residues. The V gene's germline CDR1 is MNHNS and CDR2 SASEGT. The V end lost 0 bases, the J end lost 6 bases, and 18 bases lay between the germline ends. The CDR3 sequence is CASSEAFGWGGPNEQFF. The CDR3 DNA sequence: TGTGCCAGCAGTGAAGCGTTTGGGTGGGGGGGCCCCAATGAGCAGTTCTTC.

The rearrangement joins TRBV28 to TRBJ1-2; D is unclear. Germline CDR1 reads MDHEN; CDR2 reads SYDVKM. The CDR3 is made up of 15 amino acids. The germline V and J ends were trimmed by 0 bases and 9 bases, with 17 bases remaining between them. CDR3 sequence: CASSLWSDPITSYTF. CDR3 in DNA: TGTGCCAGCAGTTTATGGTCAGATCCAATCACGAGCTACACCTTC.

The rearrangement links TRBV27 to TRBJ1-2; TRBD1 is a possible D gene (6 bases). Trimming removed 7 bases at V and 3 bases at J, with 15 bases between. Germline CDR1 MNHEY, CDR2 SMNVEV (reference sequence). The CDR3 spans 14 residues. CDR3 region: CASTRQAGDYGYTF. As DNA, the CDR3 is TGTGCCAGCACCCGACAGGCGGGGGACTATGGCTACACCTTC.

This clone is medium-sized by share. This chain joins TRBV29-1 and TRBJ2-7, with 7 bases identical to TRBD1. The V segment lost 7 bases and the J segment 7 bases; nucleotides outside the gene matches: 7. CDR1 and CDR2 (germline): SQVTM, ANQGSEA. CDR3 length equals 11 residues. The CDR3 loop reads CSGGQVGEQYF. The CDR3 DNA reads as TGCAGCGGTGGACAGGTCGGGGAGCAGTACTTC.

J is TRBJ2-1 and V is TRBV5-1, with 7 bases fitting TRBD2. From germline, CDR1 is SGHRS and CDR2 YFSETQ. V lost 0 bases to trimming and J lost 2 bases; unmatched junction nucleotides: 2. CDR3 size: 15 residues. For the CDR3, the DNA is TGCGCCAGCAGCTTGGCGGCGGGGGCCTACAATGAGCAGTTCTTC. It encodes CASSLAAGAYNEQFF.

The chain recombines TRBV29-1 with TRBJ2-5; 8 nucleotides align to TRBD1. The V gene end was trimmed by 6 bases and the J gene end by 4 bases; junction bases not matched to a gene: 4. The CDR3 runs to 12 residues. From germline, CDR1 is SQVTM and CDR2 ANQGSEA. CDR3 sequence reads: CSVGQGGETQYF. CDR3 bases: TGCAGCGTAGGACAGGGTGGAGAGACCCAGTACTTC.